This TCR beta chain was profiled in a study of T cells in Graves' hyperthyroidism and ophthalmopathy. Study-wide background: Peripheral blood samples were taken at initial diagnosis, prior to any treatment. Study-wide points: Ophthalmopathy cases were set apart from stable hyperthyroidism by a 13 V-J model.

This clonotype was recorded a few times. Its antigen is not identified. From RNA transcripts, TCR beta CDR3 regions were amplified. First-round RT-PCR of the TCR CDR3 relied on the HTBI primer set. TCRdb used MiXCR to reprocess the multiplex PCR reads, holding one entry per CDR3 protein. Among a few hundred thousand distinct CDR3 sequences, over 20% were seen once, and the ten largest hold roughly 60%. Reasons for excluding patients were uncontrolled infection, other autoimmune disease, pregnancy or lactation. The germline V gene has CDR1 MGHRA and CDR2 YSYEKL. This CDR3 is 14 amino acids long. The V gene lost 1 base and the J gene lost 1 base, with 5 bases spanning the gap.

The sequence derives from a man between 25 and 39 years old with Graves' ophthalmopathy. The genes are TRBV4-1 and TRBJ1-5, with D unclear. Sequenced input: blood. This CDR3 reads CASSQGQSNQPQHF. The DNA of the CDR3 is TGCGCCAGCAGCCAAGGACAAAGCAATCAGCCCCAGCATTTT.